This paragraph covers one TCR beta chain sequence. The sample is drawn from a study of control samples from healthy donors and cancer patients. Libraries were prepared by immunoSEQ multiplex PCR; TCRdb keeps only in-frame clonotypes and omits some of them. In the table there are 120,000 or so clones, about 95% of which are singletons. Sequenced sample: blood. This TCR came from a man aged 30 to 45 in good health.

The CDR3 region has the DNA TGTGCCAGCAGTTATAGGACAGGGGGGGAAGAGACCCAGTACTTC. Its translation is CASSYRTGGEETQYF. The J gene is TRBJ2-5, the V gene TRBV6-6; 10 positions match TRBD1. The J segment lost 3 bases and the V segment lost 3 bases, leaving 4 bases of the junction unmatched. The length of the CDR3 is 15 residues. Germline CDR1 reads MNHNY; CDR2 reads SVGAGI (reference sequence).